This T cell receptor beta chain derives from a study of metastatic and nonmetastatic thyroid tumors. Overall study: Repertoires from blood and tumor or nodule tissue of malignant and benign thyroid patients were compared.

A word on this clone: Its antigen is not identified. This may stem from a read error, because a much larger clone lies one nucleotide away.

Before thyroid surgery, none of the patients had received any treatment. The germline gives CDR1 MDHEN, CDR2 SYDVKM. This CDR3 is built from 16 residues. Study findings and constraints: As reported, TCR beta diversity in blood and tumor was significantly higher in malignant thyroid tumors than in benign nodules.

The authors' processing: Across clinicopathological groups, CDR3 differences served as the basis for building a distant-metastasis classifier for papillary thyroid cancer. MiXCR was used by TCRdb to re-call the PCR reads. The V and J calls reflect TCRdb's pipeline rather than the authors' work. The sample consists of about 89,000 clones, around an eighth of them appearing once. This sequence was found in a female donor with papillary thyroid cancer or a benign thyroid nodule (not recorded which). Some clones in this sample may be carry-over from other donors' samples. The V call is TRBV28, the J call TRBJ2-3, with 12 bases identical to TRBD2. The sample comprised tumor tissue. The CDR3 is CASSPPSGRATDTRYF. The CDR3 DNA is TGTGCCAGCAGCCCACCTAGCGGGAGGGCTACAGATACGCGGTATTTT.